These T cell receptor beta chains were read from a single sample in a study of blood T cell repertoires in COVID-19. TCRdb keeps only in-frame clones here, not all; method: immunoSEQ multiplex PCR. The sample records approximately 120,000 clones, around 82% being singletons. The sequencing input was peripheral blood. Source of these receptors: a woman aged 50 to 60 with acute or convalescent COVID-19. The CDR3 runs from the conserved cysteine through the conserved F or W. The D gene is left open where the match is weak. The size entry is marked missing in some rows and otherwise reads once, few, many or a size class.

.	TRBV5-1	.	TRBJ1-1	TGCGCCAGCAGCACCTCCCCCGGGACAAACACTGAAGCTTTCTTT	CASSTSPGTNTEAFF
.	TRBV28	.	TRBJ1-2	TGTGCCAGCAGTTCAATGGGGGGGGCAATCTATGGCTACACCTTC	CASSSMGGAIYGYTF
.	TRBV28	.	TRBJ1-3	TGTGCCAGCAAATCCGCGGGGTCCACTGGAAACACCATATATTTT	CASKSAGSTGNTIYF
.	TRBV6-5	TRBD1	TRBJ1-4	TGTGCCAGCACCCAACGCGACAGGGGAAATGAAAAACTGTTTTTT	CASTQRDRGNEKLFF
.	TRBV5-1	.	TRBJ2-1	TGCGCCAGCAGCGGGCAGGATGAGCAGTTCTTC	CASSGQDEQFF
.	TRBV6-1	TRBD1	TRBJ2-7	TGTGCCAGCAGTGAAGCGGGACAGCCCTTCTACGAGCAGTGCTTC	CASSEAGQPFYEQCF
.	TRBV30	.	TRBJ2-2	TGTGCCTGGAGTGTCGGGTTAGCATCCCGGGAGCTGTTTTTT	CAWSVGLASRELFF
.	TRBV5-1	.	TRBJ2-7	TGCGCCAGCAGCTTGGGAGCCCCACCCCACGAGCAGTACTTC	CASSLGAPPHEQYF
.	TRBV7-7	TRBD2	TRBJ2-1	TGTGCTAGCAGCGATGGGGGGGGGAACAATGAGCAGTTCTTC	CASSDGGGNNEQFF
.	TRBV2	TRBD1	TRBJ1-5	TGTGCCAGCAGCGAGGGGGCCAATCAGCCCCAGCATTTT	CASSEGANQPQHF
.	TRBV6-5	.	TRBJ1-2	TGTGCCAGCAGCCCGGGGGCGGGGGGCATCTATGGCTACACCTTC	CASSPGAGGIYGYTF
.	TRBV11-1	TRBD2	TRBJ2-7	TGTGCCAGCAGCTTAGACCCTAGCGGGTCCTACGAGCAGTACTTC	CASSLDPSGSYEQYF
.	TRBV5-4	.	TRBJ1-3	TGTGCCAGCAGCTTGGATAACTCTGGAAACACCATATATTTT	CASSLDNSGNTIYF
.	TRBV18	TRBD1	TRBJ1-5	TGTGCCAGCTCACTTGGGACAGGTGGACAGCCCCAGCATTTT	CASSLGTGGQPQHF
.	TRBV25-1	TRBD2	TRBJ2-2	TGTGCCAGCAGTGTTGTAGCGGGGGGGACCGGGGAGCTGTTTTTT	CASSVVAGGTGELFF
once	TRBV5-1	TRBD1	TRBJ2-7	TGCGCCAGCAGCTTGGGCCTCCGGACAGGGGACCTCTCCTACGAGCAGTACTTC	CASSLGLRTGDLSYEQYF
.	TRBV9	TRBD1	TRBJ1-1	TGTGCCAGCAGCACGGGACAGGGTGAAGCTTTCTTT	CASSTGQGEAFF
.	TRBV7-9	.	TRBJ1-1	TGTGCCAGCAGCTTCCGGTCAGGGGACACTGAAGCTTTCTTT	CASSFRSGDTEAFF
.	TRBV9	TRBD1	TRBJ2-7	TGTGCCAGCAGCGTAGGACAGGGGGCGTACGAGCAGTACTTC	CASSVGQGAYEQYF
.	TRBV5-1	TRBD1	TRBJ1-2	TGCGCCAGCAGCTTGGGTATTGGGACAGGCAGCCTATATGGCTACACCTTC	CASSLGIGTGSLYGYTF
.	TRBV7-9	.	TRBJ2-5	TGTGCCAGCAGCTTAGCACCGGGGGAGACCCAGTACTTC	CASSLAPGETQYF
.	TRBV5-1	TRBD1	TRBJ1-1	TGCGCCAGCAGCCCGAGGACAGGTTTTAACACTGAAGCTTTCTTT	CASSPRTGFNTEAFF
once	TRBV28	TRBD1	TRBJ2-7	TGTGCCAGCAGTCCTACCGGGACAGGGTCTTACGAGCAGTACTTC	CASSPTGTGSYEQYF
.	TRBV6-5	TRBD1	TRBJ1-6	TGTGCCAGCAGTTCTGACAGGGCCCGTAATTCACCCCTCCACTTT	CASSSDRARNSPLHF
.	TRBV7-9	TRBD1	TRBJ1-2	TGTGCCAGCAGCCCGGGGTTCAGGGGGGAGGCTATTTCCGATGGCTACACCTTC	CASSPGFRGEAISDGYTF
.	TRBV3-1/TRBV3-2	.	TRBJ2-2	TGTGCCAGCAGCCTCCTGGGCAGGTCGTACACCGGGGAGCTGTTTTTT	CASSLLGRSYTGELFF
.	TRBV11-3	TRBD1	TRBJ2-3	TGTGCCAGCAGCTTCACCGGGACAGGGCTTAGCACAGATACGCAGTATTTT	CASSFTGTGLSTDTQYF
.	TRBV9	.	TRBJ2-3	TGTGCCAGCAGCGTCACCCGGGGACTTCAGGGTACTACTAGCACAGATACGCAGTATTTT	CASSVTRGLQGTTSTDTQYF
few	TRBV6-5	TRBD1	TRBJ1-2	TGTGCCAGCAGTCGTGGGACAGGGGGGGGCTACACCTTC	CASSRGTGGGYTF
.	TRBV11-2	.	TRBJ2-7	TGTGCCAGCAGCTTAGGGACAACTGAGCAGTACTTC	CASSLGTTEQYF
.	TRBV19	.	TRBJ1-5	TGTGCCAGTAGTCCCCACGGGGATCTTATTCATCAGCCCCAGCATTTT	CASSPHGDLIHQPQHF
few	TRBV25-1	TRBD1	TRBJ1-1	TGTGCCAGCAGTCCCCAGGGGGCCCTGAACACTGAAGCTTTCTTT	CASSPQGALNTEAFF
.	TRBV19	.	TRBJ2-1	TGTGCCAGTAGTATAGATCCCTCCGGGTTAAATGAGCAGTTCTTC	CASSIDPSGLNEQFF
.	TRBV5-5	TRBD1	TRBJ1-5	TGTGCCAGCAGCTTACAGGGGGCTTTAAGCAATCAGCCCCAGCATTTT	CASSLQGALSNQPQHF
.	TRBV18	.	TRBJ1-2	TGTGCCAGCTCTCCGGGGATCAAGGCAGGCTACACCTTC	CASSPGIKAGYTF
.	TRBV6-5	.	TRBJ1-6	TGTGCCAGCACTTTCCTTGGCACCCTCCACTTT	CASTFLGTLHF
.	TRBV19	.	TRBJ1-1	TGTGCCAGTAGTATAGAGGGCAACACTGAAGCTTTCTTT	CASSIEGNTEAFF